The clone carrying this T cell receptor beta chain appeared once. The source of the sample is a study of shared clonotypes between healthy human individuals. Study background: Ranging from 18 to 49 in age, donors were two women and three men.

Authors' analysis steps: Because ImmunoSEQ provided only junction sequences with no quality scores, the filtering differed. Assay used: immunoSEQ multiplex PCR; TCRdb lists only in-frame clones, some missing. From that table come the V and J calls and clone size; the DNA was used to work out D and trimming. This table holds around 450,000 clones, 70% to 80% found once. The CDR3 length is 13 residues. The germline gives CDR1 SQVTM, CDR2 ANQGSEA. What was sequenced was PBMCs. This sequence was found in a woman aged 35 to 49 in good health. Some clones in this sample may be carry-over from other donors' samples. V gene TRBV29-1 combines with J gene TRBJ2-5; D perhaps matches TRBD2 (6 bases). The DNA end is a closer match to TRBJ2-7, so the J assignment may be wrong. CDR3 residues: CSVEAGEGYEQYF. Here the CDR3 DNA reads TGCAGCGTTGAAGCGGGAGAGGGTTACGAGCAGTACTTC.